Below are 24 T cell receptor beta chains sequenced from a single sample in a study of blood T cells in healthy people across ages. PCR was performed a second time for about 6 to 12 cycles using a sample-barcoded 5' primer and a J-beta primer mix. MiXCR, applied by TCRdb to the 5' RACE reads, yields one record per CDR3 protein. The repertoire has some 900,000 distinct CDR3 sequences, around 28% of them found once; the top ten carry approximately 15%. Specimen: blood. These receptor sequences come from a woman aged 80 or over in good health.

Notes on this clonotype: This may be a read error, as it is one base from a much larger clone. The chain uses TRBV5-5 and TRBJ2-3, with D possibly matching TRBD1 (5 bases). Per the germline V gene, CDR1 is SGHKS and CDR2 is YYEKEE (reference sequence). The CDR3 sequence is 15 residues long. For the CDR3, the DNA is TGTGCCAGCGGCTTGGTAGGCAGGGCCACAGATACGCAGTATTTT. It is translated as CASGLVGRATDTQYF.

Regarding this clonotype: A much more abundant neighbour one base away suggests this may be a read error. The rearrangement joins TRBV25-1 to TRBJ2-7, with D unresolved. Per the germline V gene, CDR1 is MGHDK and CDR2 is SYGVNS. Trimming removed 8 bases at V and 5 bases at J, with 10 bases between. The CDR3 totals 11 residues. The CDR3 sequence is CASAKTHEQYF. CDR3 nucleotides: TGTGCCAGCGCAAAGACGCACGAGCAGTACTTC.

The chain links TRBV7-2 to TRBJ2-1, with D possibly being TRBD2 (5 bases). Germline V CDR1 and CDR2: SGHTA, FQGNSA. CDR3 length: 15 amino acids. Trimming took 5 bases from V and 6 from J, leaving 17 bases between them. CDR3 nucleotides: TGTGCCAGCAGCCCCGGGGTGAGGGTGGGCAATGAGCAGTTCTTC. It translates to CASSPGVRVGNEQFF.

Note on this clonotype: A read error is possible here, since a much larger clone lies one base away. V gene TRBV6-2 or TRBV6-3 combines with J gene TRBJ2-1; D is unresolved. With the DNA end fitting TRBJ2-7 better, the J assignment may be wrong. Looked up from germline, CDR1 is MNHEY and CDR2 is SVGEGT. This CDR3 contains 15 residues. The CDR3 DNA reads TGTGCCAGCAGTCACGACCCTCGCTCCTACAATGAGCAGTACTTC. Protein product: CASSHDPRSYNEQYF.

This clonotype has a count of ten or more. The chain carries TRBV30 and TRBJ2-5; maybe TRBD2 (6 bases). The CDR3 totals 16 residues. Between the trimmed V and J ends, which lost 4 bases and 4 bases, there was a span of 22 bases. The germline V gene has CDR1 GTSNPN and CDR2 SVGIG (reference sequence). In DNA, the CDR3 is TGTGCCTGGAACCCCTTATCCTGGGGGGACGGAGAGACCCAGTACTTC. Amino acids: CAWNPLSWGDGETQYF.

This clonotype was recorded many times. The chain couples TRBV7-9 to TRBJ2-1, with D possibly matching TRBD2 (5 bases). The CDR3 sequence is 17 residues long. The V gene's germline CDR1 is SEHNR and CDR2 FQNEAQ (reference sequence). V was clipped by 5 bases and J by 0 bases, with 17 bases between them. CDR3 loop: CASSPKPKGVSYNEQFF. The CDR3 bases are TGTGCCAGCAGCCCAAAACCCAAGGGAGTCTCCTACAATGAGCAGTTCTTC.

This clonotype turned up a few times. The chain is built from TRBV2 and TRBJ1-3; no firm D call. There are 13 residues in the CDR3. Germline CDR1 SNHLY, CDR2 FYNNEI. With 6 bases removed from V and 3 bases from J, the gap between germline ends came to 9 bases. In DNA, the CDR3 is TGTGCCAGCAGAAGGATACTTGGAAACACCATATATTTT. This translates into CASRRILGNTIYF. Looking up the rest from reference TRBV2 and TRBJ1-3 gives the full variable domain: EPEVTQTPSHQVTQMGQEVILRCVPISNHLYFYWYRQILGQKVEFLVSFYNNEISEKSEIFDDQFSVERPDGSNFTLKIRSTKLEDSAMYFCASRRILGNTIYFGEGSWLTVV.

The count of this clonotype is one. The chain joins TRBV20-1 to TRBJ1-1; the D is unclear. V shed 7 bases and J shed 4 bases, with 10 bases lying between them. Germline CDR1 DFQATT, CDR2 SNEGSKA (reference sequence). The CDR3 sequence is 11 residues long. DNA for the CDR3: TGCAGTGTTACATGGGGCACTGAAGCTTTCTTT. It encodes CSVTWGTEAFF.

This clonotype was detected only once. The chain carries TRBV3-1 and TRBJ1-1, with 9 bases that match TRBD1. The CDR3 length is 14 residues. Germline V gene sequence: CDR1 LGHDT, CDR2 YNNKEL (reference sequence). V was pared by 4 bases and J by 6 bases, with 6 bases of the junction left unmatched. The CDR3 sequence is CASSPGTGRAEAFF. The CDR3, as DNA: TGTGCCAGCAGCCCCGGGACAGGGAGAGCTGAAGCTTTCTTT.

This clonotype has at least ten counts. The rearrangement links TRBV4-3 to TRBJ1-2, with D perhaps TRBD1 (5 bases). The CDR3 is 17 amino acids. Germline assignment: CDR1 LGHNA and CDR2 YSLEER. The ends were cut back, 1 base at V and 7 bases at J, with 22 bases in the middle. CDR3 sequence (DNA): TGCGCCAGCAGCCAAGCCCACTTAACAGCCCAGGGTGGTGGCTACACCTTC. It is translated as CASSQAHLTAQGGGYTF.

Concerning this clonotype itself: The junction departs from the called germline gene at one end, perhaps through a read error. This chain joins TRBV12-3 or TRBV12-4 and TRBJ2-3, with TRBD1 matching 7 bases. The CDR3 runs 15 residues. For the CDR3, the DNA is TGTGCCAGCAGTGGACAGGCAGAGACCGCAGATATGCAGTATTTT. It is translated as CASSGQAETADMQYF.

In the case of this clonotype: An end of the junction differs from the germline gene, which may be a read error. The chain joins TRBV7-9 to TRBJ2-5; TRBD1 aligns across 8 bases. From germline, CDR1 is SEHNR and CDR2 FQNEAQ (reference sequence). This CDR3 region has 14 residues. CDR3 protein: CDSSGRTGNNEQYF. CDR3 coding DNA: TGTGACAGCAGCGGGCGGACAGGGAACAATGAGCAGTACTTC.

This clonotype was seen at least ten times. The chain recombines TRBV4-3 with TRBJ1-5; D is possibly TRBD1 (5 bases). The CDR3 contains 15 residues. Germline-derived CDR1 and CDR2 are LGHNA and YSLEER. Deletions cut 0 bases from V and 7 bases from J, with 13 bases between. CDR3 residues: CASSQDFRDFQPQHF. Written as DNA, the CDR3 is TGCGCCAGCAGCCAAGATTTCAGGGATTTCCAGCCCCAGCATTTT.

As regards this clonotype: Being one base from a much bigger clone, this may be a read error. This chain links TRBV4-2 with TRBJ2-1, with 9 bases that match TRBD1. The J call may be faulty, since TRBJ2-7 better matches the DNA end. This CDR3 has 17 residues. CDR1 is LGHNA, CDR2 YNFKEQ, per germline. CDR3: CASSQELTGGSYNEQYF. CDR3 DNA sequence: TGTGCCAGCAGCCAAGAATTGACAGGGGGTTCCTACAATGAGCAGTACTTC.

This clonotype was seen repeatedly, ten times or more. The genes are TRBV6-2 or TRBV6-3 and TRBJ2-3; no reliable D call. Trimming took off 2 bases at V and 5 bases at J, with 8 bases between the two ends. The CDR3 length is 13 residues. Per the germline V gene, CDR1 is MNHEY and CDR2 is SVGEGT. DNA for the CDR3: TGTGCCAGCAGTTACCAAGCGAGAGATACGCAGTATTTT. This encodes CASSYQARDTQYF.

This clonotype occurred many times. This chain connects TRBV28 to TRBJ1-2, with D possibly TRBD1 on 5 matching bases. Germline V CDR1 and CDR2: MDHEN, SYDVKM. Deletions cut 6 bases from V and 6 bases from J, with 11 bases between. The CDR3 has 12 amino acids. CDR3 loop: CASRGVEDGYTF. In nucleotides, the CDR3 is TGTGCCAGCAGGGGGGTGGAGGATGGCTACACCTTC.

This clonotype was counted only a few times. This sequence joins TRBV9 and TRBJ2-7; perhaps TRBD2 as D (6 bases). The CDR3 runs to 15 residues. Trimming cost V 0 bases and J 7 bases, with 17 bases left between them. Germline V gene lookup returns CDR1 SGDLS and CDR2 YYNGEE. In nucleotides, the CDR3 is TGTGCCAGCAGCGTAGGAGCAGGGAGGTACAATGAGCAGTACTTC. It codes for CASSVGAGRYNEQYF.

Concerning this clonotype itself: A read error is possible here, since a much larger clone lies one base away. This rearrangement joins TRBV20-1 to TRBJ1-2; D is ambiguous. CDR3 length equals 17 residues. Germline V CDR1 and CDR2: DFQATT, SNEGSKA (reference sequence). V gave up 3 bases and J gave up 4 bases, with 24 bases separating them. The CDR3 region has the DNA TGCAGTGCTAGGAACAAGGCAGTTTATTTGGAGGGCTATGGCTACACCTTC. Its translation is CSARNKAVYLEGYGYTF.

This clonotype was seen many times. The chain is built from TRBV29-1 and TRBJ2-3; no clear D. The CDR3 contains 12 residues. Germline lookup yields CDR1 SQVTM and CDR2 ANQGSEA. Trimming left V 5 bases short and J 3 bases short, with 9 bases between. The CDR3 reads CSVKTDTDTQYF. DNA of the CDR3: TGCAGCGTTAAGACCGATACAGATACGCAGTATTTT.

Notes on this clonotype: An end of the junction does not agree with germline; a read error may underlie this. The chain carries TRBV5-1 and TRBJ1-1; D is undetermined. CDR3 size: 14 residues. Germline CDR1 reads SGHRS; CDR2 reads YFSETQ. CDR3 in amino acids: CASSPLIMNTEAFF. Here the CDR3 DNA reads TGTGCCAGCAGCCCTTTGATAATGAACACTGAAGCTTTCTTT.

There are a few counts of this clonotype. One base away lies a much larger clone, so this may be a sequencing read error. This CDR3 is CAIRESRNSYEQYF. The DNA of the CDR3 is TGTGCCATCAGGGAGTCCCGTAACTCCTACGAGCAGTACTTC. The chain carries TRBV10-3 and TRBJ2-7; D ambiguous. Looked up from germline, CDR1 is ENHRY and CDR2 is SYGVKD. The CDR3 runs to 14 residues.

This clonotype came up a few times. The V call is TRBV4-3, the J call TRBJ2-4; 7 bases are shared with TRBD1. Germline V gene data show CDR1 as LGHNA and CDR2 as YSLEER. V lost 0 bases to trimming and J lost 2 bases; unmatched junction nucleotides: 4. The CDR3 has 16 amino acids. The CDR3 here is CASSQETGVPKNIQYF. Here the CDR3 DNA reads TGCGCCAGCAGCCAAGAAACAGGGGTTCCCAAAAACATTCAGTACTTC.

This clonotype appeared many times. The rearrangement joins TRBV12-3 or TRBV12-4 to TRBJ2-3, with 11 bases lining up with TRBD2. This CDR3 has 15 residues. V trimming: 3 bases; J trimming: 5 bases; junction bases outside the gene matches: 4. The CDR3 loop reads CASSFSGGAGDTQYF. CDR3 sequence (DNA): TGTGCCAGCAGTTTTAGCGGGGGGGCGGGAGATACGCAGTATTTT.

This clonotype was counted at least ten times. The CDR3 DNA reads as TGCAGTGCTAGAGGAGGAGGGGCCTACGAGCAGTACTTC. This codes for CSARGGGAYEQYF. The chain has TRBV20-1 and TRBJ2-7, with D possibly matching TRBD2 (6 bases). In germline, CDR1 is DFQATT, CDR2 SNEGSKA (reference sequence). Trimming left V 1 base short and J 2 bases short, with 9 bases between. CDR3 size: 13 residues.